The rows below give T cell receptor beta chains drawn from one sample of a study of blood T cell repertoires in COVID-19. The repertoire was sequenced with immunoSEQ multiplex PCR; TCRdb's copy has only in-frame clones and lacks some. The table records about 470,000 clones, about nine tenths of them present only once. Sequenced input: PBMCs or T cells enriched from blood (not recorded which). These receptors were collected from a woman in her late teens or twenties who had recovered from COVID-19. Both conserved end residues are part of each CDR3. D genes are given only for firm matches. Where a row states a size, it is once, few, many or the class of an expanded clone; other rows omit it.

d_call: TRBD1; clone_size: NA; v_call: TRBV7-2; j_call: TRBJ1-1; cdr3_nt: TGTGCCAGCAGCGGACAGGGCTGGGGGAGCACTGAAGCTTTCTTT; cdr3_aa: CASSGQGWGSTEAFF
d_call: TRBD2; clone_size: NA; v_call: TRBV7-2; j_call: TRBJ2-7; cdr3_nt: TGTGCCAGCAGCCACACTAGCGGGGGGATCCACGTCGAGCAGTACTTC; cdr3_aa: CASSHTSGGIHVEQYF
d_call: NA; clone_size: NA; v_call: TRBV12-3/TRBV12-4; j_call: TRBJ2-1; cdr3_nt: TGTGCCAGCAGTAATAGTCATGAGCAGTTCTTC; cdr3_aa: CASSNSHEQFF
d_call: NA; clone_size: NA; v_call: TRBV9; j_call: TRBJ1-2; cdr3_nt: TGTGCCAGCAGCTACTATTCACGAGGAAACTATGGCTACACCTTC; cdr3_aa: CASSYYSRGNYGYTF
d_call: NA; clone_size: NA; v_call: TRBV5-6; j_call: TRBJ2-2; cdr3_nt: TGTGCCAGCAGCTTGTTTCACGAGGAGTCCGGGGAGCTGTTTTTT; cdr3_aa: CASSLFHEESGELFF
d_call: NA; clone_size: NA; v_call: TRBV2; j_call: TRBJ2-5; cdr3_nt: TGTGCCAGCAGTTTAGCCCCAGAGACCCAGTACTTC; cdr3_aa: CASSLAPETQYF
d_call: TRBD2; clone_size: NA; v_call: TRBV5-5; j_call: TRBJ2-1; cdr3_nt: TGTGCCAGCAGCTTGGCACCGGGACTAGCGACCAATGAGCAGTTCTTC; cdr3_aa: CASSLAPGLATNEQFF
d_call: NA; clone_size: NA; v_call: TRBV24-1; j_call: TRBJ1-5; cdr3_nt: TGTGCCACCAGTGATTTGGGGCAGGGAAGGTGGCAGCCCCAGCATTTT; cdr3_aa: CATSDLGQGRWQPQHF
d_call: NA; clone_size: NA; v_call: TRBV10-1; j_call: TRBJ2-7; cdr3_nt: TGCGCCAGCAGCGGGACTTTATCTGGTGAGCAGTACTTC; cdr3_aa: CASSGTLSGEQYF
d_call: TRBD1; clone_size: NA; v_call: TRBV9; j_call: TRBJ1-6; cdr3_nt: TGTGCCAGCAGCGCCCAGGGGGAGAATTCACCCCTCCACTTT; cdr3_aa: CASSAQGENSPLHF
d_call: NA; clone_size: NA; v_call: TRBV30; j_call: TRBJ1-6; cdr3_nt: TGTGCCTGGAGCCGATCGGGACAAGCTTTCTCACCCCTCCACTTT; cdr3_aa: CAWSRSGQAFSPLHF
d_call: NA; clone_size: once; v_call: TRBV18; j_call: TRBJ2-7; cdr3_nt: TGTGCCAGCTCACTGGGCTCGCGGGGAACGGGAGAGCAGTACTTC; cdr3_aa: CASSLGSRGTGEQYF
d_call: NA; clone_size: NA; v_call: TRBV19; j_call: TRBJ1-1; cdr3_nt: TGTGCCAGTAGTAGGGAGGGCACGTCGAACACTGAAGCTTTCTTT; cdr3_aa: CASSREGTSNTEAFF
d_call: NA; clone_size: NA; v_call: TRBV3-1/TRBV3-2; j_call: TRBJ1-5; cdr3_nt: TGTGCCAGCAGCCAAGATAGCGAGGCCCTTGGGCCCCAGCATTTT; cdr3_aa: CASSQDSEALGPQHF
d_call: TRBD1; clone_size: once; v_call: TRBV10-3; j_call: TRBJ1-1; cdr3_nt: TGTGCCATCAATCAGGGGGTTATGACTGAAGCTTTCTTT; cdr3_aa: CAINQGVMTEAFF
d_call: NA; clone_size: NA; v_call: TRBV5-1; j_call: TRBJ2-6; cdr3_nt: TGCGCCAGCAGCTGGGACATAAGTCTGGGTGGGGCCAACGTCCTGACTTTC; cdr3_aa: CASSWDISLGGANVLTF
d_call: TRBD1; clone_size: NA; v_call: TRBV5-1; j_call: TRBJ1-1; cdr3_nt: TGCGCCAGCAGCTTGTCCCCAGACACGACAGGGAGAACTGAAGCTTTCTTT; cdr3_aa: CASSLSPDTTGRTEAFF
d_call: NA; clone_size: NA; v_call: TRBV3-1/TRBV3-2; j_call: TRBJ2-3; cdr3_nt: TGTGCCAGCAGTCCAGAGGGGGGGCAAGGAGATACGCAGTATTTT; cdr3_aa: CASSPEGGQGDTQYF
d_call: TRBD1; clone_size: NA; v_call: TRBV19; j_call: TRBJ1-2; cdr3_nt: TGTGCCAGTAGTATAAAGTTCGGGACAGCTGATGGCTACACCTTC; cdr3_aa: CASSIKFGTADGYTF
d_call: NA; clone_size: NA; v_call: TRBV30; j_call: TRBJ1-2; cdr3_nt: TGTGCCTGGAGCCCAAGCGTGGCAGGGGACGGCTACACCTTC; cdr3_aa: CAWSPSVAGDGYTF
d_call: TRBD2; clone_size: NA; v_call: TRBV7-9; j_call: TRBJ2-1; cdr3_nt: TGTGCCAGCAGCTCCCTCGGGGGGAACTCCTACAATGAGCAGTTCTTC; cdr3_aa: CASSSLGGNSYNEQFF
d_call: NA; clone_size: NA; v_call: TRBV27; j_call: TRBJ2-6; cdr3_nt: TGTGCCAGCAGTTCCTCACTCGGCGGGATCTCTGGGGCCAACGTCCTGACTTTC; cdr3_aa: CASSSSLGGISGANVLTF
d_call: NA; clone_size: NA; v_call: TRBV3-1/TRBV3-2; j_call: TRBJ2-1; cdr3_nt: TGTGCCAGCAGCCAGACCACTAAGCGGATTAGCTCCTACAATGAGCAGTTCTTC; cdr3_aa: CASSQTTKRISSYNEQFF
d_call: TRBD1; clone_size: NA; v_call: TRBV10-1; j_call: TRBJ2-1; cdr3_nt: TGCGCCAGCAGTGACTCTGGCAGGGGGTACAATGAGCAGTTCTTC; cdr3_aa: CASSDSGRGYNEQFF
d_call: TRBD1; clone_size: many; v_call: TRBV5-4; j_call: TRBJ1-4; cdr3_nt: TGTGCCAGCAATTCAGGGGGAGGAGTAACTAATGAAAAACTGTTTTTT; cdr3_aa: CASNSGGGVTNEKLFF
d_call: NA; clone_size: NA; v_call: TRBV6-5; j_call: TRBJ1-4; cdr3_nt: TGTGCCAGCAGTTCCCGCGGCGGGGTTAATGAAAAACTGTTTTTT; cdr3_aa: CASSSRGGVNEKLFF
d_call: NA; clone_size: once; v_call: TRBV7-2; j_call: TRBJ1-4; cdr3_nt: TGTGCCAGCAGCTCCTTTACAGGGACTAATGAAAAACTGTTTTTT; cdr3_aa: CASSSFTGTNEKLFF
d_call: NA; clone_size: NA; v_call: TRBV5-1; j_call: TRBJ1-1; cdr3_nt: TGCGCCAGCAGCTTGGTTGGGGTCTCCGGGGGCACTGAAGCTTTCTTT; cdr3_aa: CASSLVGVSGGTEAFF
d_call: NA; clone_size: NA; v_call: TRBV30; j_call: TRBJ1-6; cdr3_nt: TGTGCCTGGGCCCCCGGGAACGATTCACCCCTCCACTTT; cdr3_aa: CAWAPGNDSPLHF
d_call: TRBD1; clone_size: NA; v_call: TRBV29-1; j_call: TRBJ1-1; cdr3_nt: TGCAGCGTTCAAGCGGACAGGGACGCCACTGAAGCTTTCTTT; cdr3_aa: CSVQADRDATEAFF
d_call: NA; clone_size: NA; v_call: TRBV7-9; j_call: TRBJ1-1; cdr3_nt: TGTGCCAGCAGCTTAAGGACACCCGAAGCTTTCTTT; cdr3_aa: CASSLRTPEAFF
d_call: NA; clone_size: NA; v_call: TRBV28; j_call: TRBJ2-7; cdr3_nt: TGTGCCAGCCTAGGGGCAGAGAGGTACGAGCAGTACTTC; cdr3_aa: CASLGAERYEQYF
d_call: TRBD1; clone_size: NA; v_call: TRBV24-1; j_call: TRBJ1-2; cdr3_nt: TGTGCCACCAGTGATTCGGGACAGGAGTATGGCTACACCTTC; cdr3_aa: CATSDSGQEYGYTF
d_call: TRBD1; clone_size: NA; v_call: TRBV5-1; j_call: TRBJ2-5; cdr3_nt: TGCGCCAGCAGCTCGCAGGGGGCTGAGACCCAGTACTTC; cdr3_aa: CASSSQGAETQYF
d_call: NA; clone_size: NA; v_call: TRBV2; j_call: TRBJ2-1; cdr3_nt: TGTGCCAGCGGGGGGGCCTCTACCTCCTCCTACAATGAGCAGTTCTTC; cdr3_aa: CASGGASTSSYNEQFF
d_call: NA; clone_size: NA; v_call: TRBV9; j_call: TRBJ2-5; cdr3_nt: TGTGCCAGCAGCTTCCCCGGGGGCCAAGAGACCCAGTACTTC; cdr3_aa: CASSFPGGQETQYF
d_call: NA; clone_size: NA; v_call: TRBV7-9; j_call: TRBJ1-2; cdr3_nt: TGTGCCAGCAGCCCTTCGGGGGGGACGGTGGTTAGCTATGGCTACACCTTC; cdr3_aa: CASSPSGGTVVSYGYTF
d_call: TRBD2; clone_size: NA; v_call: TRBV7-6; j_call: TRBJ2-3; cdr3_nt: TGTGCCAGCAGCTTGGAGAGCGGGGGAATCGGGGCAGATACGCAGTATTTT; cdr3_aa: CASSLESGGIGADTQYF
d_call: NA; clone_size: NA; v_call: TRBV10-3; j_call: TRBJ2-7; cdr3_nt: TGTGCCATCAGTGAGGGGCTTGAATACGAGCAGTACTTC; cdr3_aa: CAISEGLEYEQYF
d_call: TRBD1; clone_size: NA; v_call: TRBV5-5; j_call: TRBJ1-1; cdr3_nt: TGTGCCAGCAGCTCACAAACAGGGGGCACTGAAGCTTTCTTT; cdr3_aa: CASSSQTGGTEAFF
d_call: TRBD2; clone_size: few; v_call: TRBV6-5; j_call: TRBJ2-2; cdr3_nt: TGTGCCACCCGGGGGACTAGCGGAGCGAACGGGGAGCTGTTTTTT; cdr3_aa: CATRGTSGANGELFF
d_call: TRBD1; clone_size: NA; v_call: TRBV5-1; j_call: TRBJ2-7; cdr3_nt: TGCGCCAGCAGCAAATCCGGGACAGGGACACACGAGCAGTACTTC; cdr3_aa: CASSKSGTGTHEQYF
d_call: TRBD1; clone_size: NA; v_call: TRBV2; j_call: TRBJ2-3; cdr3_nt: TGTGCCAGCAGTCCCGGGACAGCCACAGATACGCAGTATTTT; cdr3_aa: CASSPGTATDTQYF
d_call: TRBD2; clone_size: NA; v_call: TRBV9; j_call: TRBJ2-1; cdr3_nt: TGTGCCAGCAGCGTAGTGGCGGGGGGACCCCACAATGAGCAGTTCTTC; cdr3_aa: CASSVVAGGPHNEQFF
d_call: NA; clone_size: NA; v_call: TRBV6-5; j_call: TRBJ1-2; cdr3_nt: TGTGCCAGCCGTTCTTACAGGGAAAGTCTCTATGGCTACACCTTC; cdr3_aa: CASRSYRESLYGYTF
d_call: NA; clone_size: few; v_call: TRBV5-6; j_call: TRBJ1-3; cdr3_nt: TGTGCCAGCAGCCGCCAGGACACGTTTGGAAACACCATATATTTT; cdr3_aa: CASSRQDTFGNTIYF
d_call: NA; clone_size: NA; v_call: TRBV9; j_call: TRBJ1-2; cdr3_nt: TGTGGGAGCTCCGGGATCTATGGCTACACCTTC; cdr3_aa: CGSSGIYGYTF
d_call: NA; clone_size: NA; v_call: TRBV7-2; j_call: TRBJ1-4; cdr3_nt: TGTGCCAGCAGCTCCCGTACGACGCTTCAAAGGGGTGAAAAACTGTTTTTT; cdr3_aa: CASSSRTTLQRGEKLFF
d_call: NA; clone_size: NA; v_call: TRBV18; j_call: TRBJ1-5; cdr3_nt: TGTGCCAGCTCACCAGTCCGGGAAGATCAGCCCCAGCATTTT; cdr3_aa: CASSPVREDQPQHF
d_call: NA; clone_size: NA; v_call: TRBV18; j_call: TRBJ1-5; cdr3_nt: TGTGCCAGCTCCTACGACAGGAACAATCAGCCCCAGCATTTT; cdr3_aa: CASSYDRNNQPQHF
d_call: NA; clone_size: NA; v_call: TRBV30; j_call: TRBJ2-2; cdr3_nt: TGTGCCTGGACGCAGGGCCCGAACACCGGGGAGCTGTTTTTT; cdr3_aa: CAWTQGPNTGELFF